The sample holds many counts of the clone carrying this T cell receptor beta chain. The antigen remains undetermined. TCRdb called the reads again in MiXCR, with one record for every CDR3 protein. This table holds nearly 650,000 distinct CDR3 sequences, 20% to 25% found once. The data belong to a study of T cell repertoires in cytomegalovirus infection. At the level of the study: Public TCR beta signatures marked donors with CMV infection and the matching HLA. General study findings and limits: There were carriers of CMV plus the relevant HLA, and cumulative public TCR beta family frequency identified them.

From germline, CDR1 is SGHVS and CDR2 FNYEAQ. The CDR3 is made up of 13 amino acids. V was shortened by 5 bases and J by 8 bases, with 15 bases between the two germline ends. V usage is TRBV7-6 and J usage is TRBJ1-2; unclear D gene. The receptor was isolated from a human donor in good health (CMV status not recorded). Some clones in this sample may be carry-over from other donors' samples. Sequencing used CD8+ T cells from PBMCs. CDR3 sequence (DNA): TGTGCCAGCAGCCCCTCGGAGGACGCGGGCTACACCTTC. Amino acid sequence: CASSPSEDAGYTF.